The 5 T cell receptor beta chains listed next were all sequenced from one sample in a study of shared clonotypes between healthy human individuals. Libraries were prepared by immunoSEQ multiplex PCR; TCRdb keeps only in-frame clonotypes and omits some of them. Seen here are about 680,000 clones, around three quarters observed once, and the top ten hold around 1.7%. Sequencing was carried out using memory CD4+ T cells sorted from blood. Subset given: CD45RA-negative fraction. The receptors derive from a woman under 40 in good health.

This chain uses TRBV5-1 with TRBJ2-7; no clear D gene. Germline loops: CDR1 SGHRS, CDR2 YFSETQ. V dropped 6 bases and J dropped 2 bases, with 18 bases sitting between them. CDR3 size: 15 residues. The CDR3 loop reads CASKVRAGTTYEQYF. The CDR3 nucleotides read TGCGCCAGCAAAGTTCGCGCAGGAACGACCTACGAGCAGTACTTC.

This clone came up once. The gene calls are TRBV28 and TRBJ1-1, with D possibly matching TRBD1 (5 bases). Germline assignment: CDR1 MDHEN and CDR2 SYDVKM. V lost 6 bases and J 2 bases, leaving 13 bases between the germline ends. The CDR3 consists of 14 residues. The CDR3 is CASRLRGGNTEAFF. The CDR3 DNA is TGTGCCAGCAGGCTTCGCGGGGGTAACACTGAAGCTTTCTTT.

This clone was counted a single time. The chain employs TRBV19 and TRBJ1-4; D unresolved. The CDR3 loop spans 14 amino acids. The germline CDR1 and CDR2 sequences are LNHDA and SQIVND (reference sequence). V was trimmed by 6 bases and J by 7 bases, leaving 15 bases between them. Written as DNA, the CDR3 is TGTGCCAGTAGGCACCGAAGGGAGACTGAAAAACTGTTTTTT. This sequence encodes CASRHRRETEKLFF.

Worth noting for this clone: The junction differs from germline at one of its ends, possibly a read error. The chain recombines TRBV7-8 with TRBJ2-1; D assignment may be TRBD1 or TRBD2 (5 bases each). CDR3 length equals 17 residues. Germline CDR1 is SGHVS and CDR2 is FQNEAQ. CDR3 bases: TGTGCCAGCAGCCCCTCCCGGAGGCAGGGTCCCTACAATGGGCAGTTCTTC. It is translated as CASSPSRRQGPYNGQFF.

This chain uses TRBV27 with TRBJ2-7; TRBD1 aligns across 10 bases. The junction had 5 bases not matched to a gene; V was cut back by 6 bases and J by 6 bases. Looked up from germline, CDR1 is MNHEY and CDR2 is SMNVEV (reference sequence). This CDR3 is built from 13 residues. CDR3 coding DNA: TGTGCCAGCAGGAAGGGACAGGGGCCCGAGCAGTACTTC. Residues: CASRKGQGPEQYF.